The following is a T cell receptor (beta chain) sequence with its context. This sample was taken from a study of Graves' ophthalmopathy and Graves' hyperthyroidism. Amplification of the TCR beta CDR3 regions used RNA transcripts (as template). RT-PCR with HTBI primers came first, then second-round multiplex PCR. TCRdb reanalysed the multiplex PCR reads using MiXCR and keeps one entry per CDR3 protein. The sample has 500,000 to 800,000 distinct CDR3 sequences, about 40% seen once. The CDR3 has 13 residues. V was clipped by 6 bases and J by 6 bases; unmatched bases: 2. This clonotype originated in an adult man with Graves' ophthalmopathy. Source material: peripheral blood. V usage is TRBV12-3 or TRBV12-4 and J usage is TRBJ2-2; 9 bases map to TRBD1. The DNA for the CDR3 is TGTGCCAGCAGAGGGACAGGGTCCGGGGAGCTGTTTTTT. Encoded protein: CASRGTGSGELFF.